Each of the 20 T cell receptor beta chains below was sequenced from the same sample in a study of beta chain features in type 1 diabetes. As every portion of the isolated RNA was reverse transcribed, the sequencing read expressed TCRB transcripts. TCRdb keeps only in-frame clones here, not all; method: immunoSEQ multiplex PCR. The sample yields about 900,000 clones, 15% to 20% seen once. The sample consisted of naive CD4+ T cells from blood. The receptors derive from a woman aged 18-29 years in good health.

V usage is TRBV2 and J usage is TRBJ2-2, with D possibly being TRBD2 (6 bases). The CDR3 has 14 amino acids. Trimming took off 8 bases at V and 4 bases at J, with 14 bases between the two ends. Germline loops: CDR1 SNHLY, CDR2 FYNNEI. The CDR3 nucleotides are TGTGCCAGCTTTCGGGGGTTGGTCACCGGGGAGCTGTTTTTT. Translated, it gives CASFRGLVTGELFF.

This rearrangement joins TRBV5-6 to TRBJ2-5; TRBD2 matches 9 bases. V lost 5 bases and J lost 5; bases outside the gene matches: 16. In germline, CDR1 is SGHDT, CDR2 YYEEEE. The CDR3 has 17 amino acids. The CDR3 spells CASRKTGTSPSGETQYF. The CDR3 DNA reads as TGTGCCAGCAGGAAAACCGGGACTAGCCCCTCCGGGGAGACCCAGTACTTC.

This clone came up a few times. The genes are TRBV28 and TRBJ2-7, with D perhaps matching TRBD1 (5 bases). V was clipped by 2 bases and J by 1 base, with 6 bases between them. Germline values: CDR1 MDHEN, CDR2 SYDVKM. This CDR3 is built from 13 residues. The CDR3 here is CASSLRGSYEQYF. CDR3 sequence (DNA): TGTGCCAGCAGTTTAAGGGGTTCCTACGAGCAGTACTTC.

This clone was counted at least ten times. The CDR3: CASGTSGTDTQYF. The CDR3 nucleotides are TGTGCCAGCGGGACTAGCGGCACAGATACGCAGTATTTT. The J gene is TRBJ2-3, the V gene TRBV7-3; 10 bases fit TRBD2. The junction had 0 bases not matched to a gene; V was cut back by 8 bases and J by 1 base. The CDR3 has 13 amino acids. CDR1 is SGHTA, CDR2 FQGTGA, per germline.

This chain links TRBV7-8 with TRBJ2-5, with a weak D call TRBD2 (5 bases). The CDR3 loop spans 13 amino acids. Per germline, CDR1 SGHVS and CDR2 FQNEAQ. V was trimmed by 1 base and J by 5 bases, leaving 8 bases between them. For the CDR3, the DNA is TGTGCCAGCAGCTTAGGACTATCGGAGACCCAGTACTTC. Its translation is CASSLGLSETQYF.

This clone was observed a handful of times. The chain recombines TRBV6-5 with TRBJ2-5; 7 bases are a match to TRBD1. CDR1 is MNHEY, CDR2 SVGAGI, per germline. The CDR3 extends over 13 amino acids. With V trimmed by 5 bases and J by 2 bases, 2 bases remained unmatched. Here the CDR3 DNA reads TGTGCCAGCAGTCAACAGGGGCAAGAGACCCAGTACTTC. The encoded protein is CASSQQGQETQYF.

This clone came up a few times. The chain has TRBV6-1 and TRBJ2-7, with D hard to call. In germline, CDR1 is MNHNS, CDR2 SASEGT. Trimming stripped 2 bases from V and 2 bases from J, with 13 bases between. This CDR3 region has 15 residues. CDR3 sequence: CASSELYHDTYEQYF. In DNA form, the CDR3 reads TGTGCCAGCAGTGAATTATATCACGATACCTACGAGCAGTACTTC.

The CDR3 nucleotides are TGTGCCAGCAGCTTGGATCGGAGGGGCGTCGACACTGAAGCTTTCTTT. Protein: CASSLDRRGVDTEAFF. The chain is built from TRBV5-4 and TRBJ1-1; possible D gene TRBD1, 5 bases. With 0 bases removed from V and 3 bases from J, the gap between germline ends came to 15 bases. The germline gives CDR1 SGHNT, CDR2 YYREEE (reference sequence). The CDR3 totals 16 residues.

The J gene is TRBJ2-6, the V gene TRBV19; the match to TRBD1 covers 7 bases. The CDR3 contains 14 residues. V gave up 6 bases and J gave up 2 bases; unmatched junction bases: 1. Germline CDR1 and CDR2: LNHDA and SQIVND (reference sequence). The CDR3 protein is CASRTGPGANVLTF. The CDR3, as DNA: TGTGCCAGTAGGACAGGGCCTGGGGCCAACGTCCTGACTTTC.

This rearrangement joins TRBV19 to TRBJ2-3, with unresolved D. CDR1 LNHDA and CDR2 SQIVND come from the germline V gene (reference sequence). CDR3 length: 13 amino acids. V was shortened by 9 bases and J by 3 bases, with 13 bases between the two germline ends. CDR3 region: CASRSGLTDTQYF. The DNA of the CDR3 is TGTGCCAGCCGTTCGGGTCTGACAGATACGCAGTATTTT.

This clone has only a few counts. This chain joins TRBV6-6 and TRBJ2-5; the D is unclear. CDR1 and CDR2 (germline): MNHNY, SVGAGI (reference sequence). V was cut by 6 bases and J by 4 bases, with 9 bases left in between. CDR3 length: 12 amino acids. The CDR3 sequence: CASRFMGETQYF. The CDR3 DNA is TGTGCCAGCAGATTTATGGGAGAGACCCAGTACTTC.

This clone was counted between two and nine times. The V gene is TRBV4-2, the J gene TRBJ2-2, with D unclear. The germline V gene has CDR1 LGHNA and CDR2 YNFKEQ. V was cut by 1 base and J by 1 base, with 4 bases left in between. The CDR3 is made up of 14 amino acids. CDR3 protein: CASSQAGNTGELFF. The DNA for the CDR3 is TGTGCCAGCAGCCAAGCCGGGAACACCGGGGAGCTGTTTTTT.

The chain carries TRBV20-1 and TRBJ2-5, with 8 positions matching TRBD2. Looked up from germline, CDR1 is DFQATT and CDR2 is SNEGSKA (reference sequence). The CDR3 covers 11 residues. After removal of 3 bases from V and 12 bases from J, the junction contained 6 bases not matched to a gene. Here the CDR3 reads CSARASGFEYF. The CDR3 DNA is TGCAGTGCTAGGGCTAGCGGGTTCGAGTACTTC.

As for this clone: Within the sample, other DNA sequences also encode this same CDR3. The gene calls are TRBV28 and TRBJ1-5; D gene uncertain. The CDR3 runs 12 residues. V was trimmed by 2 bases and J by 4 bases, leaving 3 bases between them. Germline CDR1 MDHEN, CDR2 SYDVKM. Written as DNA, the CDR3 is TGTGCCAGCAGTTTAGGAAATCAGCCCCAGCATTTT. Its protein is CASSLGNQPQHF.

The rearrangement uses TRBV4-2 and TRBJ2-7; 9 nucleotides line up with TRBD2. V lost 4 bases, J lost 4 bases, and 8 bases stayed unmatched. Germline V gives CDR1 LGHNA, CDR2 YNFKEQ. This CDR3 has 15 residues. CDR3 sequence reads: CASSPLASGTYEQYF. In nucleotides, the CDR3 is TGTGCCAGCAGCCCCCTGGCTAGCGGGACATACGAGCAGTACTTC.

CDR3 loop: CASSPTGVVTGEQFF. The DNA of the CDR3 is TGCGCCAGCAGCCCCACCGGGGTAGTGACGGGTGAGCAGTTCTTC. The chain is built from TRBV4-1 and TRBJ2-1, with D tentatively TRBD2 (5 bases). This CDR3 is built from 15 residues. V was shortened by 4 bases and J by 9 bases, with 19 bases between the two germline ends. CDR1 and CDR2 (germline): MGHRA, YSYEKL.

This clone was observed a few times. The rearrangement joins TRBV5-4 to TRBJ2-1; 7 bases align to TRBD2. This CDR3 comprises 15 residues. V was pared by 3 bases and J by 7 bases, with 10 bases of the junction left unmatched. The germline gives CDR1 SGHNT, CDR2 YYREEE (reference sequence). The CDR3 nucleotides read TGTGCCAGCAGCTCTGGAGCGGGACTCTTGAATGAGCAGTTCTTC. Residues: CASSSGAGLLNEQFF.

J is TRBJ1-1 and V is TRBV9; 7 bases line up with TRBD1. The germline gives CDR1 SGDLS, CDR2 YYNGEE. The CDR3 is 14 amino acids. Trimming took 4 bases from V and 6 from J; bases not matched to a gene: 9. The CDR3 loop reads CASSPIEGAAEAFF. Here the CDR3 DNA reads TGTGCCAGCAGCCCAATCGAGGGGGCAGCTGAAGCTTTCTTT. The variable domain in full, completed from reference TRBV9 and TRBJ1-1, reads DSGVTQTPKHLITATGQRVTLRCSPRSGDLSVYWYQQSLDQGLQFLIQYYNGEERAKGNILERFSAQQFPDLHSELNLSSLELGDSALYFCASSPIEGAAEAFFGQGTRLTVV.

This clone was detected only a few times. The CDR3 is CASRMDSVRPQHF. The CDR3, as DNA: TGTGCCAGCAGGATGGACAGCGTTAGGCCCCAGCATTTT. The chain combines TRBV28 with TRBJ1-5; tentatively, D is TRBD1 (6 bases). The CDR3 has 13 amino acids. From germline, CDR1 is MDHEN and CDR2 SYDVKM. V was shortened by 6 bases and J by 9 bases, with 15 bases between the two germline ends.

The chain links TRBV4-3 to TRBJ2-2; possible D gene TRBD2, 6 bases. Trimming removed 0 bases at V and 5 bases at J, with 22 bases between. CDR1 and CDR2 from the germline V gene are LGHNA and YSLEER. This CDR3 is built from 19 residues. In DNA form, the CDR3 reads TGCGCCAGCAGCCAAGACCCCCCATTTAGTGCCCGGGGGACCGGGGAGCTGTTTTTT. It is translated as CASSQDPPFSARGTGELFF.